The next 23 T cell receptor beta chains were all read from a single sample in a study of OX40 agonist ivuxolimab in advanced cancers. The library was prepared using the immunoSEQ multiplex PCR assay. TCRdb re-hosts the immuneACCESS table, in-frame sequences only. Its copies lack some clones; in the studies checked, an unresolved V gene accounts for under half of them, and the cause for the rest is not known. A total of 95,000 to 150,000 clones appear in this sample, around 95% of them only once. Roughly 0.15% of the sample rests with the top ten. The sequencing here drew on CD4+ or CD8+ T cells sorted from blood, taken in a trial of the OX40 agonist ivuxolimab. These receptors were collected from an adult with an advanced solid tumor such as melanoma, head and neck, liver or kidney cancer.

CDR3 residues: CASSFRMPGVGTNEKLFF. The CDR3 DNA is TGTGCCAGCAGCTTCCGAATGCCCGGGGTGGGTACTAATGAAAAACTGTTTTTT. V gene TRBV13 combines with J gene TRBJ1-4; D is undetermined. The ends were cut back, 3 bases at V and 2 bases at J, with 19 bases in the middle. This CDR3 is built from 18 residues. Germline loops: CDR1 PRHDT, CDR2 FYEKMQ (reference sequence).

The chain employs TRBV6-6 and TRBJ1-2; D remains ambiguous. V was shortened by 2 bases and J by 3 bases, with 10 bases between the two germline ends. The germline V gene has CDR1 MNHNY and CDR2 SVGAGI (reference sequence). The CDR3 is 14 residues long. The CDR3 region has the DNA TGTGCCAGCAGTTACCGAGGCATCGACTATGGCTACACCTTC. This codes for CASSYRGIDYGYTF.

This clone is a singleton in its sample. The V call is TRBV5-4, the J call TRBJ1-5; possibly TRBD1 for D (6 bases). There are 15 residues in the CDR3. V was clipped by 4 bases and J by 3 bases, with 14 bases between them. Germline lookup yields CDR1 SGHNT and CDR2 YYREEE (reference sequence). For the CDR3, the DNA is TGTGCCAGCAGCCCAAACACAGGGCTCAATCAGCCCCAGCATTTT. Protein: CASSPNTGLNQPQHF.

V gene TRBV14 combines with J gene TRBJ2-3, with 8 bases that match TRBD1. Germline lookup yields CDR1 SGHDN and CDR2 FVKESK. The V gene end was trimmed by 5 bases and the J gene end by 0 bases; junction bases not matched to a gene: 4. There are 15 residues in the CDR3. The DNA for the CDR3 is TGTGCCAGCAGCTCACAGGGGGTTAGCACAGATACGCAGTATTTT. Its protein is CASSSQGVSTDTQYF.

In its sample, this clone was seen once. The chain employs TRBV9 and TRBJ1-3; D gene ambiguous. CDR1 SGDLS and CDR2 YYNGEE come from the germline V gene. The CDR3 length is 15 residues. The V and J ends lost 3 bases and 0 bases respectively, with 10 bases between them. The CDR3 DNA follows: TGTGCCAGCAGCGCCCGGGCCTCCTCTGGAAACACCATATATTTT. Its protein is CASSARASSGNTIYF. The full variable domain, rest sourced from reference TRBV9 and TRBJ1-3, is DSGVTQTPKHLITATGQRVTLRCSPRSGDLSVYWYQQSLDQGLQFLIQYYNGEERAKGNILERFSAQQFPDLHSELNLSSLELGDSALYFCASSARASSGNTIYFGEGSWLTVV.

The gene calls are TRBV20-1 and TRBJ1-4; tentative D call: TRBD1 (5 bases). CDR1 is DFQATT and CDR2 is SNEGSKA in the germline V gene (reference sequence). CDR3 size: 11 residues. Trimming cost V 3 bases and J 6 bases, with 5 bases left between them. DNA for the CDR3: TGCAGTGCTAGGGGGCATGAAAAACTGTTTTTT. Its protein is CSARGHEKLFF.

This clone showed up just once. The rearrangement links TRBV6-1 to TRBJ1-1; D uncertain. This CDR3 is 12 amino acids long. Trimming removed 5 bases at V and 6 bases at J, with 10 bases between. The germline V gene encodes CDR1 MNHNS and CDR2 SASEGT. CDR3 nucleotides: TGTGCCAGCAGTCGACTCGCTTCTGAAGCTTTCTTT. Protein: CASSRLASEAFF.

This clone was counted once. This rearrangement joins TRBV6-5 to TRBJ2-4, with 8 bases fitting TRBD1. Trimming at V came to 7 bases and at J to 0 bases, leaving 5 bases not matched to a gene. This CDR3 contains 15 residues. Germline values: CDR1 MNHEY, CDR2 SVGAGI. CDR3 nucleotides: TGTGCCAGCAAGAACAGGGGGTTAGCCAAAAACATTCAGTACTTC. Translated, it gives CASKNRGLAKNIQYF.

The table lists this clone with a few counts. The chain carries TRBV7-8 and TRBJ2-2; possibly TRBD1 for D (6 bases). The CDR3 sequence is 15 residues long. The ends were cut back, 5 bases at V and 3 bases at J, with 13 bases in the middle. The germline CDR1 and CDR2 sequences are SGHVS and FQNEAQ. The CDR3 loop is CASSAIYRDTGELFF. The CDR3 nucleotides read TGTGCCAGCAGCGCGATTTACAGGGACACCGGGGAGCTGTTTTTT.

The chain carries TRBV5-1 and TRBJ2-4; the match to TRBD1 covers 10 bases. The V gene end was trimmed by 4 bases and the J gene end by 4 bases; junction bases not matched to a gene: 11. The germline gives CDR1 SGHRS, CDR2 YFSETQ. This CDR3 has 17 amino acids. The CDR3 here is CASSAGTGVERKNIQYF. The CDR3 DNA reads as TGCGCCAGCAGCGCCGGGACAGGGGTGGAAAGAAAAAACATTCAGTACTTC.

The V call is TRBV7-3, the J call TRBJ2-3, with 9 nucleotides matching TRBD2. The CDR3 sequence is 14 residues long. J gave up 4 bases and V 5 bases, and 4 bases lay outside the gene matches. From germline, CDR1 is SGHTA and CDR2 FQGTGA. The CDR3 reads CASSQQRGADTQYF. The CDR3, as DNA: TGTGCCAGCAGCCAGCAGCGGGGGGCAGATACGCAGTATTTT.

The chain uses TRBV11-3 and TRBJ2-5; no firm D call. The J call may not be correct, given that the DNA end is closer to TRBJ2-7. In germline, CDR1 is SGHNT, CDR2 YENEEA. This CDR3 region has 14 residues. The CDR3, as DNA: TGTGCCAGCAGCTTAGATTTCGGATCCTACGAGCAGTACTTC. It is translated as CASSLDFGSYEQYF.

This clone was detected once. The chain joins TRBV7-6 to TRBJ2-1; D gene unclear. This CDR3 has 15 amino acids. Germline CDR1 reads SGHVS; CDR2 reads FNYEAQ. Trimming left V 2 bases short and J 2 bases short, with 10 bases between. The CDR3 region is CASSLRPKPYNEQFF. For the CDR3, the DNA is TGTGCCAGCAGCTTAAGACCGAAGCCCTACAATGAGCAGTTCTTC.

The chain combines TRBV15 with TRBJ1-1; D not resolved. The CDR3 is 16 amino acids. V gave up 9 bases and J gave up 2 bases, with 22 bases separating them. In germline, CDR1 is LNHNV, CDR2 YYDKDF (reference sequence). In DNA, the CDR3 is TGTGCCACTTCGCATCCTGCATCCCCGGGCAACACTGAAGCTTTCTTT. This translates into CATSHPASPGNTEAFF.

In the case of this clone: Distinct nucleotide sequences in the sample also encode this CDR3. The V call is TRBV28, the J call TRBJ1-6; D is unresolved. Germline loops: CDR1 MDHEN, CDR2 SYDVKM. The CDR3 is made up of 14 amino acids. V shed 3 bases and J shed 4 bases, with 7 bases lying between them. This chain's CDR3 is CASSLVTYNSPLHF. The CDR3 nucleotides are TGTGCCAGCAGTTTGGTGACATATAATTCACCCCTCCACTTT.

V gene TRBV13 combines with J gene TRBJ1-2; D is ambiguous. The length of the CDR3 is 13 residues. Germline CDR1 PRHDT, CDR2 FYEKMQ (reference sequence). The V end lost 5 bases, the J end lost 9 bases, and 16 bases lay between the germline ends. CDR3 nucleotide sequence: TGTGCCAGCAGCCCAGCGGTGGGCAGAAGCTACACCTTC. Protein product: CASSPAVGRSYTF. The whole variable domain, remainder taken from reference TRBV13 and TRBJ1-2, is AAGVIQSPRHLIKEKRETATLKCYPIPRHDTVYWYQQGPGQDPQFLISFYEKMQSDKGSIPDRFSAQQFSDYHSELNMSSLELGDSALYFCASSPAVGRSYTFGSGTRLTVV.

The gene calls are TRBV7-9 and TRBJ2-1, with 13 bases lining up with TRBD2. The CDR3 loop spans 17 amino acids. The junction had 16 bases not matched to a gene; V was cut back by 8 bases and J by 9 bases. CDR1 is SEHNR, CDR2 FQNEAQ, per germline (reference sequence). This CDR3 reads CASHNHLTSGRAGEQFF. The CDR3 DNA is TGTGCCAGCCACAACCACCTAACTAGCGGGAGGGCCGGTGAGCAGTTCTTC.

The chain uses TRBV19 and TRBJ1-2, with 7 bases matching TRBD1. Germline V gene sequence: CDR1 LNHDA, CDR2 SQIVND (reference sequence). V was clipped by 3 bases and J by 5 bases; unmatched bases: 12. There are 16 residues in the CDR3. CDR3 sequence: CASSIYKGATLYGYTF. The CDR3 DNA reads as TGTGCCAGTAGTATTTACAAGGGGGCGACGTTGTATGGCTACACCTTC.

The chain couples TRBV6-5 to TRBJ2-7; 9 bases match TRBD1. CDR1 is MNHEY and CDR2 is SVGAGI in the germline V gene. With V trimmed by 4 bases and J by 4 bases, 5 bases remained unmatched. The CDR3 is 14 residues long. In DNA form, the CDR3 reads TGTGCCAGCAGTTGGGGACAGGGAGGGTACGAGCAGTACTTC. Translated, it gives CASSWGQGGYEQYF.

As DNA, the CDR3 is TGTGCCAGCAGTTACTTCGGGATCCGCCTATCCCTAGCCAAAAACATTCAGTACTTC. This gives the protein CASSYFGIRLSLAKNIQYF. V and J are TRBV28 and TRBJ2-4; a possible D gene is TRBD2 (5 bases). CDR1 MDHEN and CDR2 SYDVKM come from the germline V gene. The CDR3 consists of 19 residues. Trimming cost V 4 bases and J 0 bases, with 22 bases left between them.

Only one count was recorded for this clone. This chain links TRBV7-9 with TRBJ2-2, with 8 bases that match TRBD1. Germline V gene lookup returns CDR1 SEHNR and CDR2 FQNEAQ (reference sequence). This CDR3 spans 15 amino acids. The ends lost 3 bases at V and 1 base at J; junction bases unmatched: 1. Here the CDR3 reads CASSFTGGNTGELFF. The CDR3 DNA reads TGTGCCAGCAGCTTCACAGGGGGGAACACCGGGGAGCTGTTTTTT.

The rearrangement uses TRBV5-1 and TRBJ1-3; D possibly corresponds to TRBD1 (5 bases). V shed 0 bases and J shed 8 bases, with 18 bases lying between them. Germline assignment: CDR1 SGHRS and CDR2 YFSETQ. The CDR3 loop spans 16 amino acids. The CDR3 reads CASSLVQGSSRDTIYF. In DNA, the CDR3 is TGCGCCAGCAGCTTGGTGCAGGGCAGCTCCCGGGACACCATATATTTT.

V gene TRBV9 combines with J gene TRBJ1-4; perhaps TRBD1 as D (5 bases). V shed 0 bases and J shed 0 bases, with 9 bases lying between them. The CDR3 is 16 amino acids. Germline assignment: CDR1 SGDLS and CDR2 YYNGEE. DNA for the CDR3: TGTGCCAGCAGCGTAGTACCGGGGGCAACTAATGAAAAACTGTTTTTT. Its translation: CASSVVPGATNEKLFF.